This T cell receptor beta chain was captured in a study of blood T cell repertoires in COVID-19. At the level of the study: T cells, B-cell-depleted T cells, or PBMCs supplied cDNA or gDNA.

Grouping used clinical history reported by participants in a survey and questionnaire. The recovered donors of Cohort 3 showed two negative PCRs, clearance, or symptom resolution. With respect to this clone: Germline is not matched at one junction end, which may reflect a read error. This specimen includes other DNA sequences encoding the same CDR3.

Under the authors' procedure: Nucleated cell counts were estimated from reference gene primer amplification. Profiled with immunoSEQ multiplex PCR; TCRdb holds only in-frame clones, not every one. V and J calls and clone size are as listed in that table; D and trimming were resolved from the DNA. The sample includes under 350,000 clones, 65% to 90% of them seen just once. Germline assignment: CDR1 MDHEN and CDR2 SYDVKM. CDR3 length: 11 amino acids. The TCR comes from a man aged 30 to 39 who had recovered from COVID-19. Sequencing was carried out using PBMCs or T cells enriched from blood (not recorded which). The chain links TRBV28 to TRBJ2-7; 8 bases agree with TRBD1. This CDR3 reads CASRQDRVQYF. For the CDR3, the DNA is TGTGCCAGCAGGCAGGACAGGGTCCAGTATTTC.